This T cell receptor (beta chain) was found in a study of cytomegalovirus exposure and HLA in healthy donors. Amplification used 60 Vbeta primers and 13 Jbeta primers. Sequenced by immunoSEQ multiplex PCR; TCRdb stores in-frame clones only, minus some. Altogether approximately 160,000 clones are present, about four fifths being singletons, with the ten largest covering around 4.3%. This CDR3 is built from 14 residues. V dropped 0 bases and J dropped 0 bases, with 4 bases sitting between them. Germline V gene lookup returns CDR1 SGDLS and CDR2 YYNGEE. This clonotype was sampled from a man in his forties or fifties in good health and CMV-seropositive. The sequenced material came from PBMCs. V gene TRBV9 combines with J gene TRBJ1-3; D unclear. In DNA, the CDR3 is TGTGCCAGCAGCGTAGTGAGCTCTGGAAACACCATATATTTT. Amino acid sequence: CASSVVSSGNTIYF.